These 27 T cell receptor beta chains were sequenced from one sample in a study of T cells in Graves' hyperthyroidism and ophthalmopathy. RNA transcripts served as the template for amplifying TCR beta CDR3 regions. The TCR CDR3 was amplified in a first-round RT-PCR using the HTBI primer set. Using its own MiXCR run on the multiplex PCR reads, TCRdb lists one record per CDR3 protein. The repertoire holds a few hundred thousand distinct CDR3 sequences, 15% to 19% seen once, with 7.5% to 9% in the top ten. The material sequenced was blood. The receptors derive from a woman younger than 35 with Graves' hyperthyroidism.

This clonotype was observed at least ten times. The chain joins TRBV18 to TRBJ2-1, with D possibly being TRBD1 (5 bases). Trimming stripped 8 bases from V and 0 bases from J, with 14 bases between. The CDR3 loop spans 15 amino acids. From germline, CDR1 is KGHSH and CDR2 LQKENI. The CDR3 sequence: CASRNTGSSYNEQFF. CDR3 DNA: TGTGCCAGCCGAAATACAGGAAGCTCCTACAATGAGCAGTTCTTC.

This clonotype was recorded many times. The rearrangement uses TRBV20-1 and TRBJ2-1; maybe TRBD2 (6 bases). The CDR3 runs 13 residues. The V end was cut by 5 bases, the J end by 3 bases, with 11 bases between. The germline gives CDR1 DFQATT, CDR2 SNEGSKA (reference sequence). In DNA form, the CDR3 reads TGCAGTGCTTCCGGGACTCACTACAATGAGCAGTTCTTC. This translates into CSASGTHYNEQFF.

This clonotype came up many times. This sequence joins TRBV20-1 and TRBJ2-1, with D possibly being TRBD1 (5 bases). The V gene lost 3 bases and the J gene lost 8 bases, with 17 bases spanning the gap. Germline lookup yields CDR1 DFQATT and CDR2 SNEGSKA (reference sequence). CDR3 length: 14 amino acids. The CDR3 DNA sequence: TGCAGTGCTAGTGGTCTGGAAGGGGTTGATGAGCAGTTCTTC. Translated: CSASGLEGVDEQFF.

V is TRBV19 and J is TRBJ2-2; possible D gene TRBD2, 5 bases. The CDR3 covers 16 residues. Germline V gives CDR1 LNHDA, CDR2 SQIVND (reference sequence). The V gene lost 3 bases and the J gene lost 1 base, with 12 bases spanning the gap. This CDR3 reads CASSIRGIRNTGELFF. The CDR3 nucleotides are TGTGCCAGTAGTATCAGAGGGATCCGGAACACCGGGGAGCTGTTTTTT.

This clonotype was observed at least ten times. This sequence joins TRBV11-2 and TRBJ2-7, with 11 positions matching TRBD2. With V trimmed by 4 bases and J by 1 base, 3 bases remained unmatched. Germline V gene sequence: CDR1 SGHAT, CDR2 FQNNGV. The CDR3 totals 15 residues. DNA for the CDR3: TGTGCCAGCAGCTGGGGGACTAGCGGATCCTACGAGCAGTACTTC. This translates into CASSWGTSGSYEQYF.

This clonotype was counted only a few times. The chain links TRBV12-3 or TRBV12-4 to TRBJ2-1; 15 bases line up with TRBD2. CDR3 length: 16 amino acids. Trimming cost V 5 bases and J 5 bases; bases outside gene matches: 4. CDR3 nucleotides: TGTGCCAGCAGTCGGACTAGCGGGGGGGTCGACAATGAGCAGTTCTTC. Amino acid sequence: CASSRTSGGVDNEQFF.

The V call is TRBV2, the J call TRBJ2-7; D ambiguous. V dropped 0 bases and J dropped 2 bases, with 20 bases sitting between them. The CDR3 totals 18 residues. Germline-derived CDR1 and CDR2 are SNHLY and FYNNEI. This CDR3 is CASSEALGQIGYPYEQYF. In nucleotides, the CDR3 is TGTGCCAGCAGTGAAGCGCTCGGGCAGATAGGATATCCCTACGAGCAGTACTTC.

Many counts were recorded for this clonotype. The genes are TRBV3-1 and TRBJ2-1; 15 bases are shared with TRBD2. Per germline, CDR1 LGHDT and CDR2 YNNKEL (reference sequence). The J segment lost 7 bases and the V segment lost 3 bases, leaving 13 bases of the junction unmatched. The CDR3 is 19 residues long. The CDR3 DNA is TGTGCCAGCAGCCAGCTGATCGGGACTAGCGGGAGGAACGGTAATGAGCAGTTCTTC. Protein: CASSQLIGTSGRNGNEQFF.

This clonotype was detected ten times or more. The rearrangement links TRBV28 to TRBJ1-5; D is ambiguous. Deletions cut 7 bases from V and 9 bases from J, with 19 bases between. In germline, CDR1 is MDHEN, CDR2 SYDVKM. The CDR3 covers 14 residues. The CDR3: CASTRVHGRGPQHF. The CDR3 DNA is TGTGCCAGCACTAGGGTCCACGGGCGTGGGCCCCAGCATTTT.

CDR3: CASSLEPGTASGAFF. The CDR3 nucleotides read TGTGCCAGCAGCTTAGAACCGGGGACCGCCTCGGGCGCTTTCTTT. The chain recombines TRBV11-2 with TRBJ1-1, with a tentative D call TRBD1 (5 bases). This CDR3 is 15 amino acids long. The V gene lost 0 bases and the J gene lost 11 bases, with 19 bases spanning the gap. Germline-derived CDR1 and CDR2 are SGHAT and FQNNGV. Drawing the rest from reference TRBV11-2 and TRBJ1-1, the complete variable domain is EAGVAQSPRYKIIEKRQSVAFWCNPISGHATLYWYQQILGQGPKLLIQFQNNGVVDDSQLPKDRFSAERLKGVDSTLKIQPAKLEDSAVYLCASSLEPGTASGAFFGQGTRLTVV.

This clonotype was recorded at least ten times. The chain combines TRBV7-2 with TRBJ1-2; D may be TRBD1 (6 bases). Germline CDR1 SGHTA, CDR2 FQGNSA. The V end was cut by 5 bases, the J end by 4 bases, with 11 bases between. The length of the CDR3 is 13 residues. The CDR3 DNA follows: TGTGCCAGCAGCACCAGACAGGTCTATGGCTACACCTTC. Translated, it gives CASSTRQVYGYTF.

This clonotype was seen many times. This chain links TRBV28 with TRBJ2-5; no clear D gene. V was cut by 5 bases and J by 1 base, with 14 bases left in between. CDR3 size: 15 residues. Germline V gene data show CDR1 as MDHEN and CDR2 as SYDVKM. The CDR3 here is CASSGAGNAQETQYF. The DNA of the CDR3 is TGTGCCAGCAGTGGTGCAGGAAACGCCCAAGAGACCCAGTACTTC. The variable domain in full, with the rest retrieved from reference TRBV28 and TRBJ2-5, is DVKVTQSSRYLVKRTGEKVFLECVQDMDHENMFWYRQDPGLGLRLIYFSYDVKMKEKGDIPEGYSVSREKKERFSLILESASTNQTSMYLCASSGAGNAQETQYFGPGTRLLVL.

Many counts were recorded for this clonotype. The CDR3 here is CASSPGTSLHEQYF. CDR3 bases: TGTGCCAGCTCACCAGGGACTAGCTTGCACGAGCAGTACTTC. The chain recombines TRBV18 with TRBJ2-7; 9 bases match TRBD2. The CDR3 is 14 residues long. In germline, CDR1 is KGHSH, CDR2 LQKENI. Germline trimming cut 2 bases from V and 5 bases from J; bases unmatched to any gene: 4.

Ten or more counts support this clonotype. In nucleotides, the CDR3 is TGTGCCAGCAGTGCTCGGGGGGGCCGGGAGCAGTTCTTC. The encoded protein is CASSARGGREQFF. The chain has TRBV2 and TRBJ2-1; 8 bases agree with TRBD2. The CDR3 is 13 residues long. Germline CDR1 SNHLY, CDR2 FYNNEI. The trim removed 4 bases at V and 10 bases at J, leaving 6 bases unmatched.

This clonotype was found many times. The chain carries TRBV28 and TRBJ2-2; TRBD1 is a possible D gene (6 bases). The CDR3 runs to 14 residues. Germline V CDR1 and CDR2: MDHEN, SYDVKM. Trimming stripped 4 bases from V and 5 bases from J, with 11 bases between. The CDR3 DNA reads TGTGCCAGCAGTTCGCACAGGGTTACCGGGGAGCTGTTTTTT. This sequence encodes CASSSHRVTGELFF.

This clonotype occurred many times. The V gene is TRBV27, the J gene TRBJ1-5; TRBD1 matches at 9 bases. The germline V gene encodes CDR1 MNHEY and CDR2 SMNVEV (reference sequence). V trimming: 5 bases; J trimming: 7 bases; junction bases outside the gene matches: 6. The CDR3 runs 14 residues. Here the CDR3 DNA reads TGTGCCAGCAGTCCCTGGACAGGGGCCCAGCCCCAGCATTTT. This gives the protein CASSPWTGAQPQHF.

This clonotype was observed many times. V and J are TRBV30 and TRBJ2-5; 10 nucleotides line up with TRBD1. CDR3 size: 15 residues. Germline V gives CDR1 GTSNPN, CDR2 SVGIG (reference sequence). J was trimmed by 1 base and V by 4 bases; bases with no gene match: 6. Here the CDR3 DNA reads TGTGCCTGGATTAAGCGGGACAGGGGCCAAGAGACCCAGTACTTC. Residues: CAWIKRDRGQETQYF.

In this sample, this clonotype turned up a few times. V gene TRBV20-1 combines with J gene TRBJ1-2; 7 bases align to TRBD1. Trimming removed 2 bases from V and 6 bases from J; junction bases left unmatched: 9. Germline CDR1 DFQATT, CDR2 SNEGSKA (reference sequence). CDR3 size: 14 residues. The chain's CDR3 is CSARKGGQRDGYTF. As DNA, the CDR3 is TGCAGTGCTAGAAAAGGGGGACAGCGGGATGGCTACACCTTC.

The count of this clonotype is one. V and J are TRBV11-2 and TRBJ2-7; perhaps TRBD2 as D (6 bases). The CDR3 loop spans 18 amino acids. V was clipped by 0 bases and J by 0 bases, with 18 bases between them. Germline loops: CDR1 SGHAT, CDR2 FQNNGV. The CDR3 protein is CASSLDKGGPGTSYEQYF. In DNA form, the CDR3 reads TGTGCCAGCAGCTTAGATAAGGGAGGACCAGGGACCTCCTACGAGCAGTACTTC.

The CDR3 coding sequence is TGTGCCAGCCGAGGTTCCGGGACAGGGGCCAACACCGGGGAGCTGTTTTTT. This encodes CASRGSGTGANTGELFF. V gene TRBV12-3 or TRBV12-4 combines with J gene TRBJ2-2, with 10 bases that match TRBD1. The V and J ends lost 8 bases and 2 bases, in that order; junction bases with no gene match: 11. The CDR3 runs to 17 residues.

This clonotype was seen many times. The chain uses TRBV28 and TRBJ2-1; TRBD2 matches 9 bases. The J segment lost 5 bases and the V segment lost 3 bases, leaving 5 bases of the junction unmatched. Looked up from germline, CDR1 is MDHEN and CDR2 is SYDVKM. The CDR3 consists of 15 residues. CDR3: CASSFVRGGNNEQFF. CDR3 nucleotides: TGTGCCAGCAGTTTTGTGCGGGGGGGGAACAATGAGCAGTTCTTC.

Ten or more counts support this clonotype. CDR3: CASREGYGYTF. The CDR3 DNA reads as TGTGCCAGCAGGGAGGGCTATGGCTACACCTTC. V gene TRBV6-2 or TRBV6-3 combines with J gene TRBJ1-2, with D unresolved. The V gene's germline CDR1 is MNHEY and CDR2 SVGEGT. Trimming took 6 bases from V and 4 from J, leaving 6 bases between them. The CDR3 spans 11 residues.

A remark on this clonotype: It may be a read error: a sequence one base away is much more abundant. The rearrangement uses TRBV24-1 and TRBJ2-5; 11 nucleotides agree with TRBD2. V trimming: 4 bases; J trimming: 7 bases; junction bases outside the gene matches: 10. The length of the CDR3 is 16 residues. Germline CDR1 KGHDR, CDR2 SFDVKD. The CDR3 DNA is TGTGCCACCAGTGACCCAGGACTAGCGGGTCGAGGGACCCAGTACTTC. Translated: CATSDPGLAGRGTQYF.

Ten or more counts support this clonotype. The chain carries TRBV9 and TRBJ2-2; 7 nucleotides agree with TRBD1. CDR3 length: 16 amino acids. Germline CDR1 and CDR2: SGDLS and YYNGEE. Unmatched junction bases numbered 10, after V lost 0 bases and J lost 8 bases. In DNA, the CDR3 is TGTGCCAGCAGCGTAGTCCCAGGGGGAATTGGAGGGGAGCTGTTTTTT. Protein sequence: CASSVVPGGIGGELFF. Full variable domain (outside the CDR3, taken from reference TRBV9 and TRBJ2-2): DSGVTQTPKHLITATGQRVTLRCSPRSGDLSVYWYQQSLDQGLQFLIQYYNGEERAKGNILERFSAQQFPDLHSELNLSSLELGDSALYFCASSVVPGGIGGELFFGEGSRLTVL.

This clonotype appeared many times. This chain connects TRBV2 to TRBJ2-7; D perhaps matches TRBD2 (5 bases). The CDR3 extends over 14 amino acids. V dropped 1 base and J dropped 6 bases, with 13 bases sitting between them. The germline CDR1 and CDR2 sequences are SNHLY and FYNNEI. CDR3 nucleotide sequence: TGTGCCAGCAGTGAAGGGGAGCATCGGGGCGAGCAGTACTTC. It translates to CASSEGEHRGEQYF.

This clonotype was found many times. The chain is built from TRBV2 and TRBJ2-5; D tentatively reads TRBD1 or TRBD2 (5 bases each). The CDR3 is 16 residues long. The V end was cut by 6 bases, the J end by 1 base, with 18 bases between. Germline V gene data show CDR1 as SNHLY and CDR2 as FYNNEI. Written as DNA, the CDR3 is TGTGCCAGCAGGGGGAGCCGGGACCTCATCCAAGAGACCCAGTACTTC. Protein sequence: CASRGSRDLIQETQYF.

This clonotype was found a few times. The chain recombines TRBV9 with TRBJ1-2, with D perhaps TRBD1 (6 bases). Germline V CDR1 and CDR2: SGDLS, YYNGEE. The CDR3 has 15 amino acids. The ends were cut back, 3 bases at V and 5 bases at J, with 17 bases in the middle. The CDR3 nucleotides are TGTGCCAGCAGCGAAGGAGGGGGGGCCACTTATGGCTACACCTTC. It is translated as CASSEGGGATYGYTF.